The TCR beta chain described here comes from a study of T cells after somatic rescue of genetic block. The assay was immunoSEQ multiplex PCR, and TCRdb's table has in-frame clones only and misses some. The data contain around 50,000 clones, approximately 96% of them singletons. Trimming cost V 0 bases and J 0 bases; bases outside gene matches: 2. The CDR3 length is 16 residues. Germline V gene lookup returns CDR1 LGHNA and CDR2 YNFKEQ. The source is a child younger than two. Sequencing was carried out using peripheral blood mononuclear cells (PBMCs). This chain joins TRBV4-2 and TRBJ1-3, with 7 positions matching TRBD1. CDR3 nucleotide sequence: TGTGCCAGCAGCCAAGAATGGGACAGCTCTGGAAACACCATATATTTT. Amino acids: CASSQEWDSSGNTIYF.